Here is one T cell receptor beta chain with its context. Its antigen is undetermined. Through template switching, a universal primer site was introduced, and the cDNA contained unique molecular identifiers. MiXCR, run by TCRdb on the 5' RACE reads, gives a single entry per CDR3 protein. The table records 700,000 or so distinct CDR3 sequences, 21% of them present only once. The entry originates in a study of identical twins. V shed 4 bases, J shed 2 bases, and the junction held 10 bases outside the gene matches. CDR1 is LGHNA, CDR2 YNFKEQ, per germline. The CDR3 runs to 17 residues. General study findings and limits: Sequences that were out-of-frame, alpha and twin-shared displayed an excess of low generation probability.

Another study also made use of these data, one on T cells expressing NK-cell markers. That paper notes: Dominant NKG2C+ clonotypes made up about 1.0-8% of CD8+ T cells in a handful of donors. These clonotypes also led the CD3+CD56-NKG2C+ fraction in a handful of donors.

The chain couples TRBV4-2 to TRBJ2-5, with 10 bases matching TRBD2. This sequence originates from a woman aged 18-30 years in good health. The source material was PBMCs. Here the CDR3 DNA reads TGTGCCAGCAGCCTAGTGGTAGCGGGGGGACCACAAGAGACCCAGTACTTC. Translated, it gives CASSLVVAGGPQETQYF.